This T cell receptor (beta chain) derives from a study of beta chain features in type 1 diabetes. Looking at the study overall: Patients looked much like healthy donors when it came to age, gender and cell yields.

Study results and caveats: VDJ junctions from type 1 diabetes patients carried fewer insertions and larger deletions. Naive, central memory and Treg TCRB repertoires seemed to resemble each other more closely in patients than they did in healthy donors. In all four CD4+ subsets, TCRB CDR3 length was significantly, moderately reduced in type 1 diabetes.

The germline CDR1 and CDR2 sequences are MGHDK and SYGVNS. This CDR3 spans 14 amino acids. J was trimmed by 0 bases and V by 7 bases; bases with no gene match: 4. The table lists this clone with a few counts. The antigen is unknown. The entirety of the isolated RNA underwent reverse transcription, so expressed TCRB transcripts were sequenced. Assay used: immunoSEQ multiplex PCR; TCRdb lists only in-frame clones, some missing. The table has 900,000 or so clones, under 20% seen once; the top ten hold 0.02% to 0.03%. The clonotype comes from a woman younger than 35 in good health. This chain connects TRBV25-1 to TRBJ2-3; 7 bases agree with TRBD2. Sequencing used naive CD4+ T cells from blood. The CDR3 DNA sequence: TGTGCCAGCACCCCTAGCGGAAGCACAGATACGCAGTATTTT. The encoded protein is CASTPSGSTDTQYF.